Listed below are T cell receptor beta chains from one sample, sequenced in a study of blood T cell repertoires in COVID-19. Only in-frame clones appear in the TCRdb table, and some are missing; sequencing was by immunoSEQ multiplex PCR. The table lists under 200,000 clones, roughly 84% of them singletons. The material sequenced was peripheral blood. The receptors shown here come from a man younger than 30 with active or convalescent COVID-19. Each CDR3 is given without its conserved first and last residue. Size is stated for part of the rows, as once, few or many counts, or as a class when the clone is expanded.

14 TRBV18 NA ASSPLGQGVLYEQY
12 TRBV24-1 NA ATSRKTSNQPQH
13 TRBV4-2 NA ASSQDRASTGELF
17 TRBV11-2 NA ASSLSPTPTIRVTGELF
14 TRBV7-9 NA ASSAPSGGAGEKLF
13 TRBV2 NA ASSEGGRAGDEQY
11 TRBV5-1 once ASSLVENVELF
14 TRBV15 NA ATSRDRGQGGDTQY
10 TRBV5-1 NA ASGDTGTGYT
14 TRBV5-1 NA ASSPWTGGATGELF
11 TRBV2 NA ASSGLSADTQY
13 TRBV7-9 NA ASSRPEGGHEKLF
13 TRBV19 NA ASSTQTGGGYGYT
13 TRBV7-8 NA ASSLTGTGDSPLH
13 TRBV5-4 NA ASSSISSYNSPLH
13 TRBV2 NA ASSGLTGANQPQH
16 TRBV7-9 few ASSLALAGAYSGNTIY
13 TRBV6-5 NA ASSRQDYAFGELF
14 TRBV3-1/TRBV3-2 NA ASSRRGGQPTYEQY
13 TRBV4-1 NA ASSQDSSGAYEQY
13 TRBV19 NA ASRAGPRNTGELF
12 TRBV6-2/TRBV6-3 NA ASSYTGSNYGYT
15 TRBV24-1 once ATSDRTGSASTDTQY
18 TRBV12-5 NA ASGFSRLATAGGSTDTQY
14 TRBV15 NA ATSRDGRGSYNEQF
13 TRBV7-8 NA ASSSPGQAAYEQY
12 TRBV11-2 NA ASSRQVINSPLH
12 TRBV6-2/TRBV6-3 NA ASSYVTENSPLH
11 TRBV30 NA AWGRSGVETQY
12 TRBV9 NA ASSVPAEGTEAF
13 TRBV7-9 NA ASSFGGRYTDTQY
12 TRBV30 NA AWTGDRLNTEAF
14 TRBV7-8 NA ASSRSTSGGNNEQF
12 TRBV6-2/TRBV6-3 NA ASSYGTSSNEQF
13 TRBV6-1 NA ASSERVEGNQPQH
12 TRBV6-1 NA ASSEARTSEKLF
15 TRBV7-7 NA ASSPTLVGGLYNEQF
13 TRBV6-1 NA ASSEQLAGNYEQY
13 TRBV3-1/TRBV3-2 once ASSQGAGNTDTQY